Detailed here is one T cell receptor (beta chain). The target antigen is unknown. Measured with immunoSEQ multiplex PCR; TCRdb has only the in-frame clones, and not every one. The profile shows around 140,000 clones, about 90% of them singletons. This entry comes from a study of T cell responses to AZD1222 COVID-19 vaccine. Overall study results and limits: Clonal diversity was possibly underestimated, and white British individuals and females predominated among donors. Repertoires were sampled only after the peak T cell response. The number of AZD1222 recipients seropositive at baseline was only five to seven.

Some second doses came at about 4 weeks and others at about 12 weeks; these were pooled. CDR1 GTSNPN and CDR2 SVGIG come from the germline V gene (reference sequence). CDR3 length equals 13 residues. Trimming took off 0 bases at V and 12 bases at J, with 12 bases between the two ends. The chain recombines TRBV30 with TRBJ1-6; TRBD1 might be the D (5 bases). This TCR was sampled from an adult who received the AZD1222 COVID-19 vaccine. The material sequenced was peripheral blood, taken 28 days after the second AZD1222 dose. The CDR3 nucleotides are TGTGCCTGGAGTGTCGGAACGGGACGACCCCTCCACTTT. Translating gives CAWSVGTGRPLHF.